This is a list of T cell receptor beta chains from one sample in a study of cytomegalovirus exposure and HLA in healthy donors. Only in-frame clones appear in the TCRdb table, and some are missing; sequencing was by immunoSEQ multiplex PCR. This table holds about 200,000 clones, around 90% found once. Sequenced sample: PBMCs. The receptors shown here come from a boy aged 2 to 10 in good health and CMV-seronegative. The CDR3 runs from the conserved cysteine through the conserved F or W. A D gene is named only where the DNA matches it firmly. The listing skips clone size in some rows; elsewhere it reads once, few, many or a size class.

V gene: TRBV7-9; J gene: TRBJ2-7; clone size: NA; D gene: TRBD1; CDR3 protein: CASSLPGGPSYEQYF; CDR3 DNA: TGTGCCAGCAGCTTACCAGGGGGCCCCTCCTACGAGCAGTACTTC
V gene: TRBV6-5; J gene: TRBJ1-5; clone size: few; D gene: NA; CDR3 protein: CASSRGNQPQHF; CDR3 DNA: TGTGCCAGCAGTCGTGGCAATCAGCCCCAGCATTTT
V gene: TRBV5-1; J gene: TRBJ2-3; clone size: NA; D gene: TRBD2; CDR3 protein: CASSTGGLAGDLDTQYF; CDR3 DNA: TGCGCCAGCAGCACAGGGGGACTAGCGGGAGATCTAGATACGCAGTATTTT
V gene: TRBV6-1; J gene: TRBJ2-3; clone size: NA; D gene: TRBD2; CDR3 protein: CASSEWASGSTDTQYF; CDR3 DNA: TGTGCCAGCAGTGAATGGGCTAGCGGGAGCACAGATACGCAGTATTTT
V gene: TRBV11-2; J gene: TRBJ2-2; clone size: NA; D gene: TRBD2; CDR3 protein: CASSSGLVKNTGELFF; CDR3 DNA: TGTGCCAGCAGCTCGGGACTAGTAAAGAACACCGGGGAGCTGTTTTTT
V gene: TRBV28; J gene: TRBJ1-5; clone size: NA; D gene: TRBD1; CDR3 protein: CASSSPTGFNQPQHF; CDR3 DNA: TGTGCCAGCAGTTCCCCGACAGGGTTTAATCAGCCCCAGCATTTT
V gene: TRBV7-6; J gene: TRBJ2-7; clone size: NA; D gene: TRBD2; CDR3 protein: CASSPSSSGSSYEQYF; CDR3 DNA: TGTGCCAGCAGCCCCAGTTCGAGCGGGAGCTCCTACGAGCAGTACTTC
V gene: TRBV28; J gene: TRBJ2-3; clone size: once; D gene: TRBD1; CDR3 protein: CASRLGTGDLYF; CDR3 DNA: TGTGCCAGCAGGCTAGGGACAGGGGATTTGTATTTT
V gene: TRBV27; J gene: TRBJ2-1; clone size: NA; D gene: TRBD2; CDR3 protein: CASSASGGVYNEQFF; CDR3 DNA: TGTGCCAGCAGTGCCTCGGGAGGGGTTTACAATGAGCAGTTCTTC
V gene: TRBV28; J gene: TRBJ2-5; clone size: NA; D gene: TRBD2; CDR3 protein: CASNAGTSAETQYF; CDR3 DNA: TGTGCCAGCAACGCCGGGACTAGCGCGGAGACCCAGTACTTC
V gene: TRBV7-8; J gene: TRBJ2-7; clone size: NA; D gene: NA; CDR3 protein: CASSLGTVYEQYF; CDR3 DNA: TGTGCCAGCAGCTTAGGGACAGTATACGAGCAGTACTTC
V gene: TRBV13; J gene: TRBJ2-7; clone size: NA; D gene: NA; CDR3 protein: CASSLGLNYEQYF; CDR3 DNA: TGTGCCAGCAGCTTAGGGCTAAACTACGAGCAGTACTTC
V gene: TRBV5-1; J gene: TRBJ1-1; clone size: NA; D gene: TRBD1; CDR3 protein: CASSLPDRGTEAFF; CDR3 DNA: TGCGCCAGCAGCTTGCCGGACAGGGGCACTGAAGCTTTCTTT
V gene: TRBV6-1; J gene: TRBJ1-3; clone size: NA; D gene: NA; CDR3 protein: CASSEWQSGNTIYF; CDR3 DNA: TGTGCCAGCAGTGAGTGGCAGTCAGGAAACACCATATATTTT
V gene: TRBV29-1; J gene: TRBJ2-1; clone size: NA; D gene: TRBD1; CDR3 protein: CSVVSRGGPPYNEQFF; CDR3 DNA: TGCAGCGTTGTTTCCCGAGGGGGCCCTCCCTACAATGAGCAGTTCTTC
V gene: TRBV10-3; J gene: TRBJ2-7; clone size: NA; D gene: TRBD1; CDR3 protein: CAIRDSSYEQYF; CDR3 DNA: TGTGCCATTAGGGACAGCTCCTACGAGCAGTACTTC
V gene: TRBV6-1; J gene: TRBJ2-7; clone size: few; D gene: TRBD2; CDR3 protein: CASSEARGGPYEQYF; CDR3 DNA: TGTGCCAGCAGTGAAGCTCGGGGGGGCCCCTACGAGCAGTACTTC
V gene: TRBV5-1; J gene: TRBJ1-1; clone size: NA; D gene: NA; CDR3 protein: CASSLDARVAFF; CDR3 DNA: TGCGCCAGCAGCTTAGACGCCAGGGTGGCTTTCTTT
V gene: TRBV5-1; J gene: TRBJ1-4; clone size: few; D gene: TRBD1; CDR3 protein: CASSHRGIDEKLFF; CDR3 DNA: TGCGCCAGCAGCCACAGGGGGATAGATGAAAAACTGTTTTTT
V gene: TRBV18; J gene: TRBJ1-1; clone size: NA; D gene: NA; CDR3 protein: CASRGGTENTEAFF; CDR3 DNA: TGTGCCAGCCGCGGGGGGACGGAGAACACTGAAGCTTTCTTT
V gene: TRBV7-2; J gene: TRBJ2-7; clone size: NA; D gene: TRBD2; CDR3 protein: CASSHGGLTYEQYF; CDR3 DNA: TGTGCCAGCAGCCATGGGGGACTAACCTACGAGCAGTACTTC
V gene: TRBV28; J gene: TRBJ1-3; clone size: NA; D gene: NA; CDR3 protein: CATRPPGSSGNTIYF; CDR3 DNA: TGTGCCACCAGACCCCCGGGGAGCTCTGGAAACACCATATATTTT
V gene: TRBV19; J gene: TRBJ2-7; clone size: few; D gene: NA; CDR3 protein: CASSLASDNYEQYF; CDR3 DNA: TGTGCCAGTAGTTTGGCTAGCGACAACTACGAGCAGTACTTC
V gene: TRBV7-7; J gene: TRBJ2-5; clone size: NA; D gene: TRBD1; CDR3 protein: CASSPHRGGETQYF; CDR3 DNA: TGTGCCAGCAGCCCGCACAGGGGCGGGGAGACCCAGTACTTC
V gene: TRBV6-6; J gene: TRBJ1-1; clone size: NA; D gene: TRBD1; CDR3 protein: CASNTGGSEAFF; CDR3 DNA: TGTGCCAGCAACACAGGGGGTTCTGAAGCTTTCTTT
V gene: TRBV6-6; J gene: TRBJ1-1; clone size: few; D gene: NA; CDR3 protein: CASIHRGEAFF; CDR3 DNA: TGTGCCAGCATCCATCGGGGAGAAGCTTTCTTT
V gene: TRBV9; J gene: TRBJ2-1; clone size: NA; D gene: NA; CDR3 protein: CASSAAGTYNEQFF; CDR3 DNA: TGTGCCAGCAGCGCGGCGGGAACCTACAATGAGCAGTTCTTC
V gene: TRBV5-1; J gene: TRBJ2-7; clone size: NA; D gene: TRBD1; CDR3 protein: CASSLTGGGSASYEQYF; CDR3 DNA: TGCGCCAGCAGCTTGACAGGGGGAGGATCCGCCTCCTACGAGCAGTACTTC
V gene: TRBV4-2; J gene: TRBJ2-2; clone size: NA; D gene: NA; CDR3 protein: CASSQSSRDGELFF; CDR3 DNA: TGTGCCAGCAGCCAGAGTTCGAGGGATGGGGAGCTGTTTTTT
V gene: TRBV5-4; J gene: TRBJ2-2; clone size: NA; D gene: NA; CDR3 protein: CASSLTPGTPNTGELFF; CDR3 DNA: TGTGCCAGCAGCCTCACTCCCGGGACACCGAACACCGGGGAGCTGTTTTTT
V gene: TRBV5-4; J gene: TRBJ2-5; clone size: NA; D gene: NA; CDR3 protein: CASSFLDSLETQYF; CDR3 DNA: TGTGCCAGCAGCTTTCTAGATAGTTTAGAGACCCAGTACTTC
V gene: TRBV19; J gene: TRBJ1-1; clone size: NA; D gene: NA; CDR3 protein: CASSIRGNTEAFF; CDR3 DNA: TGTGCCAGTAGTATACGGGGGAACACTGAAGCTTTCTTT
V gene: TRBV2; J gene: TRBJ2-7; clone size: NA; D gene: TRBD2; CDR3 protein: CAILYRGGSSYEQYF; CDR3 DNA: TGTGCCATCCTTTATCGCGGGGGAAGCTCCTACGAGCAGTACTTC
V gene: TRBV27; J gene: TRBJ1-4; clone size: NA; D gene: NA; CDR3 protein: CASSLTGLTNEKLFF; CDR3 DNA: TGTGCCAGCAGTTTAACAGGGCTCACTAATGAAAAACTGTTTTTT
V gene: TRBV5-1; J gene: TRBJ1-4; clone size: NA; D gene: NA; CDR3 protein: CASSVRVGEKLFF; CDR3 DNA: TGCGCCAGCAGTGTCCGGGTAGGCGAAAAACTGTTTTTT
V gene: TRBV4-1; J gene: TRBJ2-5; clone size: NA; D gene: NA; CDR3 protein: CASSLGGGGGEETQYF; CDR3 DNA: TGCGCCAGCAGCCTGGGAGGGGGGGGAGGAGAAGAGACCCAGTACTTC
V gene: TRBV7-9; J gene: TRBJ2-7; clone size: NA; D gene: NA; CDR3 protein: CASSPPKQGPYEQYF; CDR3 DNA: TGTGCCAGCAGCCCCCCCAAGCAGGGGCCCTACGAGCAGTACTTC
V gene: TRBV6-1; J gene: TRBJ2-1; clone size: NA; D gene: NA; CDR3 protein: CASSPGSYNEQFF; CDR3 DNA: TGTGCCAGCAGCCCAGGATCCTACAATGAGCAGTTCTTC
V gene: TRBV30; J gene: TRBJ1-5; clone size: NA; D gene: NA; CDR3 protein: CAWSPTRVREYQPQHF; CDR3 DNA: TGTGCCTGGAGTCCGACCCGGGTCAGGGAATATCAGCCCCAGCATTTT
V gene: TRBV7-6; J gene: TRBJ1-6; clone size: few; D gene: NA; CDR3 protein: CASSAQFNSPLHF; CDR3 DNA: TGTGCCAGCTCCGCCCAGTTTAATTCACCCCTCCACTTT
V gene: TRBV19; J gene: TRBJ1-2; clone size: NA; D gene: TRBD1; CDR3 protein: CASSYTGVDGYTF; CDR3 DNA: TGTGCCAGTAGTTACACAGGGGTTGATGGCTACACCTTC
V gene: TRBV13; J gene: TRBJ1-6; clone size: NA; D gene: NA; CDR3 protein: CASSPGRGALHF; CDR3 DNA: TGTGCCAGCAGCCCGGGACGCGGGGCCCTCCACTTT
V gene: TRBV30; J gene: TRBJ1-6; clone size: NA; D gene: NA; CDR3 protein: CAWSPGNSPLHF; CDR3 DNA: TGTGCCTGGAGTCCAGGGAATTCACCCCTCCACTTT
V gene: TRBV9; J gene: TRBJ1-2; clone size: NA; D gene: TRBD1; CDR3 protein: CASTPLGDRRSYGYTF; CDR3 DNA: TGTGCCAGCACCCCCCTGGGGGACAGACGTTCCTATGGCTACACCTTC
V gene: TRBV5-1; J gene: TRBJ1-5; clone size: NA; D gene: TRBD1; CDR3 protein: CASSLQGEQPQHF; CDR3 DNA: TGCGCCAGCAGCTTACAGGGGGAGCAGCCCCAGCATTTT
V gene: TRBV5-1; J gene: TRBJ2-3; clone size: NA; D gene: TRBD1; CDR3 protein: CASSLDRATSTDTQYF; CDR3 DNA: TGCGCCAGCAGCCTGGACAGGGCCACTAGCACAGATACGCAGTATTTT
V gene: TRBV19; J gene: TRBJ1-1; clone size: NA; D gene: TRBD1; CDR3 protein: CASKTGLEAFF; CDR3 DNA: TGTGCCAGTAAGACAGGGCTTGAAGCTTTCTTT
V gene: TRBV19; J gene: TRBJ2-3; clone size: NA; D gene: TRBD2; CDR3 protein: CASSLGGTDTQYF; CDR3 DNA: TGTGCCAGTAGTCTGGGGGGGACAGATACGCAGTATTTT
V gene: TRBV9; J gene: TRBJ2-2; clone size: NA; D gene: NA; CDR3 protein: CASNLLSGELFF; CDR3 DNA: TGTGCCAGCAACCTACTTTCCGGGGAGCTGTTTTTT
V gene: TRBV19; J gene: TRBJ1-2; clone size: NA; D gene: NA; CDR3 protein: CASSSRYQDYGYTF; CDR3 DNA: TGTGCCAGTAGTTCGAGATACCAGGACTATGGCTACACCTTC
V gene: TRBV5-4; J gene: TRBJ1-2; clone size: NA; D gene: NA; CDR3 protein: CASKAQGPHSANYGYTF; CDR3 DNA: TGTGCCAGCAAGGCGCAGGGGCCCCACTCAGCTAACTATGGCTACACCTTC
V gene: TRBV6-1; J gene: TRBJ2-1; clone size: once; D gene: TRBD2; CDR3 protein: CASISTSGVNNEQFF; CDR3 DNA: TGTGCCAGCATCTCGACTAGCGGGGTGAACAATGAGCAGTTCTTC
V gene: TRBV19; J gene: TRBJ1-3; clone size: NA; D gene: TRBD1; CDR3 protein: CASSIGTGGSGNTIYF; CDR3 DNA: TGTGCCAGTAGTATCGGAACAGGGGGCTCTGGAAACACCATATATTTT
V gene: TRBV29-1; J gene: TRBJ1-1; clone size: NA; D gene: NA; CDR3 protein: CSGGRQNTEAFF; CDR3 DNA: TGCAGCGGCGGGAGACAGAACACTGAAGCTTTCTTT
V gene: TRBV18; J gene: TRBJ2-7; clone size: NA; D gene: TRBD2; CDR3 protein: CASSPGPREGYEQYF; CDR3 DNA: TGTGCCAGCTCACCCGGGCCCCGGGAGGGCTACGAGCAGTACTTC
V gene: TRBV10-3; J gene: TRBJ2-5; clone size: NA; D gene: NA; CDR3 protein: CAISPGGETQYF; CDR3 DNA: TGTGCCATCAGCCCAGGAGGGGAGACCCAGTACTTC
V gene: TRBV5-5; J gene: TRBJ2-3; clone size: NA; D gene: NA; CDR3 protein: CASSAVDTQYF; CDR3 DNA: TGTGCCAGCAGCGCGGTAGATACGCAGTATTTT
V gene: TRBV5-1; J gene: TRBJ2-3; clone size: NA; D gene: NA; CDR3 protein: CASSAGGPPQYF; CDR3 DNA: TGCGCCAGCAGCGCAGGGGGGCCTCCGCAGTATTTT
V gene: TRBV13; J gene: TRBJ2-5; clone size: NA; D gene: TRBD2; CDR3 protein: CASGSGGRQETQYF; CDR3 DNA: TGTGCCAGCGGAAGCGGGGGGCGTCAAGAGACCCAGTACTTC
V gene: TRBV28; J gene: TRBJ1-1; clone size: NA; D gene: TRBD1; CDR3 protein: CASSPTGLSIEAFF; CDR3 DNA: TGTGCCAGCAGCCCGACAGGGTTAAGCATTGAAGCTTTCTTT